One sample yielded the 17 T cell receptor beta chains listed below, sequenced in a study of blood T cell repertoires in COVID-19. This table comes from immunoSEQ multiplex PCR, and its TCRdb copy is limited to in-frame clones, with some not included. The sample contains more than 95,000 clones, approximately 79% of which appear only once. Sequenced: peripheral blood. Receptors originate from a man aged 45-65 years with acute or convalescent COVID-19.

The genes are TRBV29-1 and TRBJ2-4; TRBD1 might be the D (7 bases). The V end was cut by 5 bases, the J end by 0 bases, with 8 bases between. Germline V gives CDR1 SQVTM, CDR2 ANQGSEA. This CDR3 comprises 13 residues. The CDR3 reads CSVQGGAKNIQYF. For the CDR3, the DNA is TGCAGCGTTCAGGGGGGAGCCAAAAACATTCAGTACTTC.

The chain employs TRBV14 and TRBJ1-6, with no clear D. The V gene lost 4 bases and the J gene lost 7 bases, with 8 bases spanning the gap. This CDR3 is built from 13 residues. CDR1 SGHDN and CDR2 FVKESK come from the germline V gene. CDR3 residues: CASSPRWNSPLHF. The CDR3 nucleotides are TGTGCCAGCAGCCCACGGTGGAATTCACCCCTCCACTTT.

The chain couples TRBV23-1 to TRBJ1-1; tentative D call: TRBD1 (6 bases). TRBV23-1 is known as an ORF, though its function is uncertain. This CDR3 spans 16 amino acids. Trimming took 3 bases from V and 1 from J, leaving 15 bases between them. The CDR3 sequence: CASSHNGGQQNTEAFF. CDR3 nucleotide sequence: TGCGCCAGCAGTCATAATGGTGGACAGCAGAACACTGAAGCTTTCTTT.

CDR3 protein: CASTLTSGSHEQYF. CDR3 sequence (DNA): TGTGCCAGCACCCTGACTAGCGGGAGCCACGAGCAGTACTTC. This chain connects TRBV6-5 to TRBJ2-7, with 12 bases that match TRBD2. V was pared by 7 bases and J by 5 bases, with 6 bases of the junction left unmatched. The CDR3 is made up of 14 amino acids. Per germline, CDR1 MNHEY and CDR2 SVGAGI.

The CDR3 here is CASMRETNNEQFF. In DNA form, the CDR3 reads TGTGCCAGCATGAGGGAAACTAACAATGAGCAGTTCTTC. The gene calls are TRBV2 and TRBJ2-1, with D possibly TRBD2 on 5 matching bases. Trimming removed 7 bases from V and 5 bases from J, with 12 bases in between. The germline V gene has CDR1 SNHLY and CDR2 FYNNEI. The CDR3 has 13 amino acids.

The V gene is TRBV28, the J gene TRBJ2-7; perhaps TRBD2 as D (5 bases). This CDR3 is 15 amino acids long. Germline CDR1 is MDHEN and CDR2 is SYDVKM. Between the trimmed V and J ends, which lost 3 bases and 0 bases, there was a span of 12 bases. CDR3 DNA: TGTGCCAGCAGTTTGTTAGCGCGAAGCTCCTACGAGCAGTACTTC. The encoded protein is CASSLLARSSYEQYF.

The chain carries TRBV27 and TRBJ2-7; a possible D gene is TRBD1 (6 bases). V was cut by 2 bases and J by 3 bases, with 14 bases left in between. The CDR3 is made up of 15 amino acids. Germline loops: CDR1 MNHEY, CDR2 SMNVEV (reference sequence). The CDR3 DNA is TGTGCCAGCAGTTTAGGGCAGGGGAGTTTCTACGAGCAGTACTTC. Amino acids: CASSLGQGSFYEQYF.

The gene calls are TRBV7-6 and TRBJ2-2, with 10 bases aligning to TRBD1. The CDR3 runs to 16 residues. CDR1 is SGHVS and CDR2 is FNYEAQ in the germline V gene. Germline trimming cut 5 bases from V and 3 bases from J; bases unmatched to any gene: 6. The CDR3 spells CASSPRGTGDTGELFF. The CDR3 bases are TGTGCCAGCAGCCCAAGAGGGACAGGGGACACCGGGGAGCTGTTTTTT.

This clone has just a few counts. V and J are TRBV11-2 and TRBJ1-2; D is undetermined. V was cut by 5 bases and J by 0 bases, with 4 bases left in between. The CDR3 consists of 12 residues. The germline V gene encodes CDR1 SGHAT and CDR2 FQNNGV. CDR3 protein: CASSPSNYGYTF. The CDR3 DNA reads TGTGCCAGCAGCCCGTCTAACTATGGCTACACCTTC.

This clone was seen a handful of times. The sample contains more than one DNA sequence encoding this CDR3. The chain employs TRBV5-1 and TRBJ2-7, with 8 bases lining up with TRBD1. CDR1 is SGHRS and CDR2 is YFSETQ in the germline V gene. This CDR3 has 14 amino acids. V was pared by 4 bases and J by 3 bases, with 6 bases of the junction left unmatched. The CDR3 DNA reads as TGCGCCAGCAGCCCGGGACAGGCACACTACGAGCAGTACTTC. This gives the protein CASSPGQAHYEQYF.

The chain uses TRBV29-1 and TRBJ2-7; 8 bases fit TRBD2. The CDR3 spans 16 residues. CDR1 is SQVTM, CDR2 ANQGSEA, per germline. Germline trimming cut 4 bases from V and 2 bases from J; bases unmatched to any gene: 13. The CDR3 protein is CSVVLPGSGGPYEQYF. As DNA, the CDR3 is TGCAGCGTTGTATTGCCGGGAAGCGGGGGTCCCTACGAGCAGTACTTC.

This clone was counted once. The V call is TRBV3-1 (or the pseudogene TRBV3-2), the J call TRBJ2-2; D is possibly TRBD1 (5 bases). With 0 bases removed from V and 5 bases from J, the gap between germline ends came to 13 bases. The CDR3 contains 16 residues. From germline, CDR1 is LGHDT and CDR2 YNNKEL (reference sequence). The CDR3: CASSQEQGVPTGELFF. For the CDR3, the DNA is TGTGCCAGCAGCCAAGAACAAGGGGTACCTACCGGGGAGCTGTTTTTT.

Here the CDR3 reads CASSLGTGDNEQFF. CDR3 bases: TGCGCCAGCAGCTTGGGGACAGGCGACAATGAGCAGTTCTTC. This chain uses TRBV5-1 with TRBJ2-1, with TRBD1 identical over 7 bases. The V segment lost 0 bases and the J segment 5 bases; nucleotides outside the gene matches: 2. Per the germline V gene, CDR1 is SGHRS and CDR2 is YFSETQ. The CDR3 sequence is 14 residues long.

J is TRBJ1-1 and V is TRBV6-4, with no clear D. Trimming pared 0 bases from V and 4 bases from J, leaving 12 bases between. CDR1 MRHNA and CDR2 SNTAGT come from the germline V gene. CDR3 length: 15 residues. Here the CDR3 DNA reads TGTGCCAGCAGTGACTCGATGGATCGCGGCACTGAAGCTTTCTTT. As protein: CASSDSMDRGTEAFF.

The chain combines TRBV6-5 with TRBJ1-6, with unresolved D. The germline V gene encodes CDR1 MNHEY and CDR2 SVGAGI. There are 14 residues in the CDR3. V shed 2 bases and J shed 5 bases, with 7 bases lying between them. The CDR3 bases are TGTGCCAGCAGTTACGAGGGAAATAATTCACCCCTCCACTTT. Translated, it gives CASSYEGNNSPLHF.

The chain employs TRBV29-1 and TRBJ2-7, with TRBD1 matching over 8 bases. Germline-derived CDR1 and CDR2 are SQVTM and ANQGSEA. The CDR3 is 13 residues long. J was trimmed by 5 bases and V by 8 bases; bases with no gene match: 11. CDR3 coding DNA: TGCAGCTACCGGAGACAGGGGTTCCACGAGCAGTACTTC. Its protein is CSYRRQGFHEQYF.

The rearrangement links TRBV9 to TRBJ2-3; 7 positions agree with TRBD2. The J segment lost 1 base and the V segment lost 3 bases, leaving 5 bases of the junction unmatched. The CDR3 is 15 amino acids. Looked up from germline, CDR1 is SGDLS and CDR2 is YYNGEE. CDR3 in amino acids: CASSEGLPRTDTQYF. CDR3 coding DNA: TGTGCCAGCAGCGAGGGACTACCCCGCACAGATACGCAGTATTTT.